One and the same sample provided the 27 T cell receptor beta chains below, sequenced in a study of cytomegalovirus exposure and HLA in healthy donors. With 60 Vbeta and 13 Jbeta primers, the PCR was carried out. Assay used: immunoSEQ multiplex PCR; TCRdb lists only in-frame clones, some missing. Of hundreds of thousands of clones in the sample, more than 65% are singletons; the top ten hold 0.63%. Sequenced sample: PBMCs. These TCRs come from a man in his late teens or twenties in good health and CMV-seronegative.

This chain uses TRBV4-1 with TRBJ2-3; TRBD2 matches at 8 bases. The CDR3 length is 18 residues. The V gene's germline CDR1 is MGHRA and CDR2 YSYEKL. The V gene end was trimmed by 0 bases and the J gene end by 2 bases; junction bases not matched to a gene: 10. The CDR3 sequence: CASSQERGAGGLTDTQYF. Written as DNA, the CDR3 is TGCGCCAGCAGCCAAGAGCGAGGTGCGGGAGGACTCACAGATACGCAGTATTTT.

The count of this clone is one. The chain is built from TRBV4-1 and TRBJ1-2; D ambiguous. The CDR3 has 14 residues. The V end was cut by 0 bases, the J end by 2 bases, with 7 bases between. Germline V gene lookup returns CDR1 MGHRA and CDR2 YSYEKL. The DNA of the CDR3 is TGCGCCAGCAGCCAAGATTCCGGGAACTATGGCTACACCTTC. Translation: CASSQDSGNYGYTF.

This clone was observed a handful of times. CDR3 protein: CASSTSRGSEQYF. The CDR3 region has the DNA TGTGCCAGTAGTACCTCTCGAGGGTCCGAGCAGTACTTC. V usage is TRBV19 and J usage is TRBJ2-5; tentative D call: TRBD2 (5 bases). Matching the DNA end better, TRBJ2-7 makes the J call doubtful. Looked up from germline, CDR1 is LNHDA and CDR2 is SQIVND (reference sequence). CDR3 length equals 13 residues.

This chain links TRBV4-1 with TRBJ1-1; D uncertain. The V gene's germline CDR1 is MGHRA and CDR2 YSYEKL. Deletions cut 1 base from V and 0 bases from J, with 15 bases between. The CDR3 runs to 17 residues. The CDR3 is CASSQVLNAGMNTEAFF. The CDR3 DNA reads as TGCGCCAGCAGCCAAGTCTTGAATGCGGGGATGAACACTGAAGCTTTCTTT.

This clone has a handful of counts. The chain is built from TRBV6-9 and TRBJ1-5; no reliable D call. Between the trimmed V and J ends, which lost 6 bases and 0 bases, there was a span of 9 bases. Germline values: CDR1 MNHGY, CDR2 SVAAGI. The CDR3 is made up of 14 amino acids. The chain's CDR3 is CASRQQYSNQPQHF. CDR3 bases: TGTGCCAGCAGACAGCAATATAGCAATCAGCCCCAGCATTTT.

This chain links TRBV2 with TRBJ1-1; the D gene is possibly TRBD1 (6 bases). The V gene's germline CDR1 is SNHLY and CDR2 FYNNEI. V lost 2 bases to trimming and J lost 1 base, with 11 bases between them. The CDR3 runs to 15 residues. CDR3 bases: TGTGCCAGCAGTGAACAGGGGCTATCGAACACTGAAGCTTTCTTT. This codes for CASSEQGLSNTEAFF.

CDR3 sequence reads: CSAGGGLEGYTF. The CDR3 DNA reads as TGCAGCGCTGGGGGGGGTCTTGAAGGCTACACCTTC. V gene TRBV29-1 combines with J gene TRBJ1-2; tentative D call: TRBD1 (5 bases). The CDR3 extends over 12 amino acids. Germline V CDR1 and CDR2: SQVTM, ANQGSEA. Trimming left V 7 bases short and J 8 bases short, with 17 bases between.

Of note for this clone: Germline is not matched at one junction end, which may reflect a read error. This chain uses TRBV30 with TRBJ1-5, with D perhaps TRBD1 (5 bases). CDR1 and CDR2 (germline): GTSNPN, SVGIG (reference sequence). The CDR3 sequence is 11 residues long. CDR3 nucleotides: TGTGCCTGGAGTGCACCGGGGCCCCGGGGGTTT. Residues: CAWSAPGPRGF.

This chain uses TRBV2 with TRBJ2-7, with D tentatively TRBD1 (6 bases). The CDR3 sequence is 12 residues long. Trimming removed 8 bases from V and 3 bases from J, with 11 bases in between. Germline CDR1 SNHLY, CDR2 FYNNEI. The CDR3: CASGIGGYEQYF. The CDR3 DNA follows: TGTGCCAGCGGGATAGGGGGCTACGAGCAGTACTTC.

The chain links TRBV19 to TRBJ2-7; 7 positions agree with TRBD1. The V gene's germline CDR1 is LNHDA and CDR2 SQIVND (reference sequence). V shed 6 bases, J shed 5 bases, and the junction held 4 bases outside the gene matches. The CDR3 has 12 residues. The CDR3 sequence is CASRRGGDEQYF. The CDR3 DNA reads as TGTGCCAGTAGGCGAGGGGGCGACGAGCAGTACTTC.

DNA of the CDR3: TGTGCCAGCAGTATACATGCTAGCACAGATACGCAGTATTTT. It codes for CASSIHASTDTQYF. The chain joins TRBV27 to TRBJ2-3; D unresolved. CDR3 length equals 14 residues. CDR1 MNHEY and CDR2 SMNVEV come from the germline V gene (reference sequence). The V and J ends lost 5 bases and 0 bases respectively, with 9 bases between them.

This clone was detected only once. This sequence joins TRBV19 and TRBJ2-2; 10 bases map to TRBD1. This CDR3 contains 16 residues. Germline lookup yields CDR1 LNHDA and CDR2 SQIVND (reference sequence). The ends lost 10 bases at V and 8 bases at J; junction bases unmatched: 16. The CDR3 DNA is TGTGCCACTAATAGACAGGGGGCGGCGGCGCAGGGGGAGCTGTTTTTT. This encodes CATNRQGAAAQGELFF.

CDR3 sequence reads: CASSKGSRGSSYEQYF. CDR3 coding DNA: TGTGCCAGCAGCAAAGGGAGTCGGGGGAGCTCCTACGAGCAGTACTTC. The J gene is TRBJ2-7, the V gene TRBV21-1; the listed D gene, TRBD2, was not tested against the DNA. TRBV21-1 is a recognized pseudogene. The CDR3 sequence is 16 residues long.

The chain links TRBV5-4 to TRBJ2-7; TRBD2 matches 10 bases. CDR3 size: 14 residues. Looked up from germline, CDR1 is SGHNT and CDR2 is YYREEE (reference sequence). The V segment lost 5 bases and the J segment 4 bases; nucleotides outside the gene matches: 6. CDR3: CASSPLAGEYEQYF. CDR3 bases: TGTGCCAGCAGTCCGCTAGCGGGAGAATACGAGCAGTACTTC.

The V gene is TRBV19, the J gene TRBJ2-6; D possibly corresponds to TRBD2 (5 bases). Germline CDR1 reads LNHDA; CDR2 reads SQIVND (reference sequence). V shed 3 bases and J shed 2 bases, with 5 bases lying between them. This CDR3 is 14 amino acids long. Here the CDR3 reads CASSIGAGANVLTF. As DNA, the CDR3 is TGTGCCAGTAGTATCGGGGCTGGGGCCAACGTCCTGACTTTC.

The chain joins TRBV5-1 to TRBJ1-1; D remains ambiguous. Trimming took off 4 bases at V and 4 bases at J, with 8 bases between the two ends. The CDR3 consists of 12 residues. Germline values: CDR1 SGHRS, CDR2 YFSETQ. The CDR3 region is CASSTRGTEAFF. The CDR3 bases are TGCGCCAGCAGCACTCGGGGCACTGAAGCTTTCTTT.

The chain couples TRBV27 to TRBJ2-7; D unresolved. The germline gives CDR1 MNHEY, CDR2 SMNVEV (reference sequence). V lost 3 bases and J 3 bases, leaving 12 bases between the germline ends. The CDR3 spans 14 residues. Written as DNA, the CDR3 is TGTGCCAGCAGTTTGTCAGGCGTTCACTACGAGCAGTACTTC. Translation: CASSLSGVHYEQYF.

The V gene is TRBV5-1, the J gene TRBJ2-3; a possible D gene is TRBD1 (6 bases). The germline V gene has CDR1 SGHRS and CDR2 YFSETQ. There are 14 residues in the CDR3. V shed 4 bases and J shed 6 bases, with 15 bases lying between them. CDR3 DNA: TGCGCCAGCAGCGGGGGCCCCAAGGTCGATACGCAGTATTTT. Protein: CASSGGPKVDTQYF.

This sequence joins TRBV2 and TRBJ2-7; 8 positions match TRBD2. Per germline, CDR1 SNHLY and CDR2 FYNNEI. The CDR3 is 14 amino acids. V shed 7 bases, J shed 4 bases, and the junction held 9 bases outside the gene matches. The chain's CDR3 is CASIGAGGGYEQYF. The CDR3 DNA reads TGTGCCAGCATTGGGGCGGGGGGCGGTTACGAGCAGTACTTC.

The chain carries TRBV9 and TRBJ2-3; 8 nucleotides align to TRBD2. V gave up 0 bases and J gave up 5 bases; unmatched junction bases: 8. The CDR3 runs to 16 residues. In germline, CDR1 is SGDLS, CDR2 YYNGEE. CDR3 DNA sequence: TGTGCCAGCAGCGTAGAAGGGAGGCTAGCGGGAGATACGCAGTATTTT. It yields the protein CASSVEGRLAGDTQYF.

V gene TRBV5-1 combines with J gene TRBJ2-1; 7 positions agree with TRBD1. From germline, CDR1 is SGHRS and CDR2 YFSETQ. V was clipped by 7 bases and J by 5 bases; unmatched bases: 12. The CDR3 totals 15 residues. CDR3 bases: TGCGCCAGCCGTTACGAGACAGGGACCCACAATGAGCAGTTCTTC. Translating gives CASRYETGTHNEQFF.

CDR3 protein: CATSRDARDYEQYF. The CDR3 DNA reads TGTGCCACCAGCAGAGACGCCCGGGACTACGAGCAGTACTTC. The rearrangement links TRBV15 to TRBJ2-7; possible D gene TRBD2, 5 bases. The CDR3 length is 14 residues. Germline CDR1 and CDR2: LNHNV and YYDKDF (reference sequence). Trimming removed 0 bases at V and 3 bases at J, with 9 bases between.

V usage is TRBV27 and J usage is TRBJ2-1; TRBD2 agrees at 7 bases. CDR1 is MNHEY, CDR2 SMNVEV, per germline (reference sequence). Losses at the gene ends were 0 bases for V and 8 bases for J; bases not matched to a gene: 7. CDR3 length: 15 residues. The CDR3 loop is CASSLSAGEIHEQFF. The CDR3 region has the DNA TGTGCCAGCAGTTTATCGGCGGGAGAGATCCATGAGCAGTTCTTC.

This clone appeared once. This rearrangement joins TRBV7-2 to TRBJ2-5, with D perhaps TRBD2 (6 bases). The CDR3 totals 15 residues. The germline gives CDR1 SGHTA, CDR2 FQGNSA. V lost 2 bases and J 1 base, leaving 11 bases between the germline ends. As DNA, the CDR3 is TGTGCCAGCAGCTTATCCCCTAGCGCCCAAGAGACCCAGTACTTC. Its translation is CASSLSPSAQETQYF.

The chain couples TRBV5-4 to TRBJ2-4; no clear D. There are 16 residues in the CDR3. Trimming shortened V by 0 bases and J by 0 bases, and 10 bases separated the two germline ends. Germline assignment: CDR1 SGHNT and CDR2 YYREEE (reference sequence). This CDR3 reads CASSLAGGRAKNIQYF. CDR3 in DNA: TGTGCCAGCAGCTTGGCCGGCGGAAGAGCCAAAAACATTCAGTACTTC.

The V gene is TRBV2, the J gene TRBJ1-1, with TRBD1 matching 7 bases. The junction had 5 bases not matched to a gene; V was cut back by 6 bases and J by 4 bases. Germline CDR1 SNHLY, CDR2 FYNNEI. The CDR3 totals 13 residues. For the CDR3, the DNA is TGTGCCAGCAGGAGACAGGGAGCCACTGAAGCTTTCTTT. Its translation: CASRRQGATEAFF.

The rearrangement uses TRBV10-3 and TRBJ2-3, with 14 positions matching TRBD2. The CDR3 extends over 16 amino acids. The junction had 4 bases not matched to a gene; V was cut back by 6 bases and J by 2 bases. The V gene's germline CDR1 is ENHRY and CDR2 SYGVKD. CDR3 residues: CAIRGTSGSITDTQYF. The CDR3 DNA reads TGTGCCATCAGGGGGACTAGCGGGAGTATCACAGATACGCAGTATTTT.